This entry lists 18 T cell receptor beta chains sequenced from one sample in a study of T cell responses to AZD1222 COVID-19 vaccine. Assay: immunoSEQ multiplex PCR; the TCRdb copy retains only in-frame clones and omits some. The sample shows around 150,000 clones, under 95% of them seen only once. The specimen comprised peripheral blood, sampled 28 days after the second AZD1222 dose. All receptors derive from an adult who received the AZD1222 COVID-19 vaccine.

The CDR3 loop is CASSMSARITDTQYF. Here the CDR3 DNA reads TGTGCCAGTAGTATGTCCGCCAGGATCACAGATACGCAGTATTTT. The chain recombines TRBV19 with TRBJ2-3; D unclear. This CDR3 region has 15 residues. CDR1 is LNHDA and CDR2 is SQIVND in the germline V gene (reference sequence). V lost 3 bases and J 2 bases, leaving 12 bases between the germline ends.

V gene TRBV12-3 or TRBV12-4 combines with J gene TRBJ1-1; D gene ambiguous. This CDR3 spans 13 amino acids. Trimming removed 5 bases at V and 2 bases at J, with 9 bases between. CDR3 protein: CASSLDGNTEAFF. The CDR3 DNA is TGTGCCAGCAGTCTGGACGGAAACACTGAAGCTTTCTTT.

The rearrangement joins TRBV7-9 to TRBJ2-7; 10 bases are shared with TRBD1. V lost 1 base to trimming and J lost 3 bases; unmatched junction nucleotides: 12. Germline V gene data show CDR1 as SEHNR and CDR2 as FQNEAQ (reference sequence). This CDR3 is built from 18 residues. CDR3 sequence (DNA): TGTGCCAGCAGCTTAGGACTAGGGGGGACAGGGGTTTTCTACGAGCAGTACTTC. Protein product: CASSLGLGGTGVFYEQYF.

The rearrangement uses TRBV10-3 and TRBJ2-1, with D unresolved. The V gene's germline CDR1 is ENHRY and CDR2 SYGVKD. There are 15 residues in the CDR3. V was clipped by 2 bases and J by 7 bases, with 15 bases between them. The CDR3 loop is CAISEVSGIGNEQFF. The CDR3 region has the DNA TGTGCCATCAGTGAGGTTTCAGGAATTGGAAATGAGCAGTTCTTC.

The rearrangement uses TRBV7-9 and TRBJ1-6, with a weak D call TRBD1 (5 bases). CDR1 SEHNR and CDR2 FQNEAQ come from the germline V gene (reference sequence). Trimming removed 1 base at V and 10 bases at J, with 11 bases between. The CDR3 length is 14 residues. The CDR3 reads CASSLGVRGSPLHF. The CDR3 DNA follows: TGTGCCAGCAGCTTAGGGGTGAGGGGCTCACCCCTCCACTTT.

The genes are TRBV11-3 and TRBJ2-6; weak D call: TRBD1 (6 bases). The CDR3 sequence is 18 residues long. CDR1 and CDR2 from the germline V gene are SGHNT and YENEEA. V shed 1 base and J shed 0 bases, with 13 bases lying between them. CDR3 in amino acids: CASSLVRGPISGANVLTF. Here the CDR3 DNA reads TGTGCCAGCAGCTTAGTCAGGGGCCCAATCTCTGGGGCCAACGTCCTGACTTTC.

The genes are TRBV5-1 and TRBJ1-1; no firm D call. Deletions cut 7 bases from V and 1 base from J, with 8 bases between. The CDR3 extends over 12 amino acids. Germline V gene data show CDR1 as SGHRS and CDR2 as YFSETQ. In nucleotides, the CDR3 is TGCGCCAGCTCGCACGGGAACACTGAAGCTTTCTTT. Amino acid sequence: CASSHGNTEAFF.

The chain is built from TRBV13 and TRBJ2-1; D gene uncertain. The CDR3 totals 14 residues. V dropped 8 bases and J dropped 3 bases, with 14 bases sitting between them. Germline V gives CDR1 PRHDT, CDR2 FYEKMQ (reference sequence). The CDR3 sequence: CASAEASVYNEQFF. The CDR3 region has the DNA TGTGCCAGCGCCGAGGCGTCAGTCTACAATGAGCAGTTCTTC. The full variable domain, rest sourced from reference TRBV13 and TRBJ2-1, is AAGVIQSPRHLIKEKRETATLKCYPIPRHDTVYWYQQGPGQDPQFLISFYEKMQSDKGSIPDRFSAQQFSDYHSELNMSSLELGDSALYFCASAEASVYNEQFFGPGTRLTVL.

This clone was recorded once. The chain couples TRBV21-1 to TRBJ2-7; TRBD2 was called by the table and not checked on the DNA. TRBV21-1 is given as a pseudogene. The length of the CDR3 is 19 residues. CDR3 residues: CASSSSPKGASGASYEQYF. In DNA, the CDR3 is TGTGCCAGCAGCAGCAGCCCGAAGGGGGCTAGCGGGGCTTCCTACGAGCAGTACTTC.

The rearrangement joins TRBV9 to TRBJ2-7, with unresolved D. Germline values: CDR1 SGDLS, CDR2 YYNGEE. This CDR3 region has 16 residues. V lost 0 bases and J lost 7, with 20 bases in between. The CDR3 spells CASSVVGSSQLGEQYF. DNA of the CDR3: TGTGCCAGCAGCGTAGTTGGGTCTAGTCAGCTTGGGGAGCAGTACTTC.

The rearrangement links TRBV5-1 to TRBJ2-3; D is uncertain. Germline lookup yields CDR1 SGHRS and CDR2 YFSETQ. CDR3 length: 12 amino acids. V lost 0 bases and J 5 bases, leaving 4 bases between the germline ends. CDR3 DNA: TGCGCCAGCAGCTTGGCGGGAGATACGCAGTATTTT. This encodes CASSLAGDTQYF. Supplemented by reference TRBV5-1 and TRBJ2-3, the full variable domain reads KAGVTQTPRYLIKTRGQQVTLSCSPISGHRSVSWYQQTPGQGLQFLFEYFSETQRNKGNFPGRFSGRQFSNSRSEMNVSTLELGDSALYLCASSLAGDTQYFGPGTRLTVL.

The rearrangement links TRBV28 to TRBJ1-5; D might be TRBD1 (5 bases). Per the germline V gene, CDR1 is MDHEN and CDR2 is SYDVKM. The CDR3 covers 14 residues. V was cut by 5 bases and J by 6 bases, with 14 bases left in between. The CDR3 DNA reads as TGTGCCAGCAGTATAACAGGTGGGGCTCAGCCCCAGCATTTT. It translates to CASSITGGAQPQHF.

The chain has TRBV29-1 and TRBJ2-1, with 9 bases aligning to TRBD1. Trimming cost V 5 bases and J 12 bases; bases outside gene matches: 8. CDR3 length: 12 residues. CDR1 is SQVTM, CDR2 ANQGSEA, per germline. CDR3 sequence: CSVWDRDASQFF. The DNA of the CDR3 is TGCAGCGTTTGGGACAGGGATGCGTCGCAGTTCTTC.

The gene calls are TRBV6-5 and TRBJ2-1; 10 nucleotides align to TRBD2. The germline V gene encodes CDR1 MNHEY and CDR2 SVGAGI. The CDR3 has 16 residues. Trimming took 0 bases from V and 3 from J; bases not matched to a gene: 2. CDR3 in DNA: TGTGCCAGCAGTTACTCGGCTAGCGGGGGCTACAATGAGCAGTTCTTC. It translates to CASSYSASGGYNEQFF.

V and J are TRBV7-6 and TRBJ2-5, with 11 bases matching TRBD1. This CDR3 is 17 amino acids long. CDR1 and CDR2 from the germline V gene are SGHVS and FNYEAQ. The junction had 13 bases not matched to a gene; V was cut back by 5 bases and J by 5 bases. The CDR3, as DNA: TGTGCCAGCAGCCAATTACAAACCGGGACAGGGGGGGAGACCCAGTACTTC. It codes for CASSQLQTGTGGETQYF. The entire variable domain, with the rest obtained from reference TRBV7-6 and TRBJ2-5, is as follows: GAGVSQSPRYKVTKRGQDVALRCDPISGHVSLYWYRQALGQGPEFLTYFNYEAQQDKSGLPNDRFSAERPEGSISTLTIQRTEQRDSAMYRCASSQLQTGTGGETQYFGPGTRLLVL.

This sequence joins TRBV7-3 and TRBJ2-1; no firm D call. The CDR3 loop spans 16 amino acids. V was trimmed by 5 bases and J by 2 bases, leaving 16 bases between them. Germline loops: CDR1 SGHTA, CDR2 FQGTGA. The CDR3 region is CASSPSYRSTYNEQFF. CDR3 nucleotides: TGTGCCAGCAGCCCCTCGTACCGATCCACCTACAATGAGCAGTTCTTC.

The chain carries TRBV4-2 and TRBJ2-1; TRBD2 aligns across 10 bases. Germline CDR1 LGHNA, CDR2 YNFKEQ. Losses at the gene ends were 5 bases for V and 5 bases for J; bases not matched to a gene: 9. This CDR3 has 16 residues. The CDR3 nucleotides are TGTGCCAGCAGCTCACCCGGGACTAGCGTAGACAATGAGCAGTTCTTC. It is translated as CASSSPGTSVDNEQFF.

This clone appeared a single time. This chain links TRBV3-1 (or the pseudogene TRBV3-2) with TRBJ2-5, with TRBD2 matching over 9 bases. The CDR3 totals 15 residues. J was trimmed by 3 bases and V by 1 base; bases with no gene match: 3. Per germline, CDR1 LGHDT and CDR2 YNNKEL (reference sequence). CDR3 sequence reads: CASSQVLAGEETQYF. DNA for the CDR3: TGTGCCAGCAGCCAAGTTTTAGCGGGAGAAGAGACCCAGTACTTC.